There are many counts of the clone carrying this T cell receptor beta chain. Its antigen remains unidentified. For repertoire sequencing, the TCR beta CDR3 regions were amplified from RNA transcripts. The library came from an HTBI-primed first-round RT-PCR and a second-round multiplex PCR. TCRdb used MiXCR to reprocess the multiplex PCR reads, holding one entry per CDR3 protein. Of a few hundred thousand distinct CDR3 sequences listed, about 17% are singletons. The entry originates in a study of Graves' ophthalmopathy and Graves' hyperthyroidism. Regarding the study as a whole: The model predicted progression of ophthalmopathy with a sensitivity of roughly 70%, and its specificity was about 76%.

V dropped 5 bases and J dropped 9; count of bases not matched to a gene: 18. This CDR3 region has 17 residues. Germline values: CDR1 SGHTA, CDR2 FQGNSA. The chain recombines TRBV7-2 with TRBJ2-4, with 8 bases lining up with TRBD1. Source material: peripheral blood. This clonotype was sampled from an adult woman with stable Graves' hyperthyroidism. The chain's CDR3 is CASSRGLQAGQGGIQYF. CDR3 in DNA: TGTGCCAGCAGCCGAGGATTACAAGCAGGACAGGGCGGCATTCAGTACTTC.